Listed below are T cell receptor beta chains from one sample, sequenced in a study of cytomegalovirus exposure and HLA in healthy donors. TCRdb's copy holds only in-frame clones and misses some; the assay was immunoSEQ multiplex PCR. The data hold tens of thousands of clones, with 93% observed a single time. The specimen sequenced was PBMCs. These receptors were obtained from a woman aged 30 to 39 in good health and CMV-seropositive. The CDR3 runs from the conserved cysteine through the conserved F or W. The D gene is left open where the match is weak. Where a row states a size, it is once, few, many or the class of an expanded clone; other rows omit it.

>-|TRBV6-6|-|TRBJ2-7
CASSYSKYEQYF
TGTGCCAGCAGTTACTCTAAATACGAGCAGTACTTC
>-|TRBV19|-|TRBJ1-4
CATTHRAGARTNEKLFF
TGTGCCACTACCCACAGGGCGGGGGCGCGAACTAATGAAAAACTGTTTTTT
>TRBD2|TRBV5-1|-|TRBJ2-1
CASSLEASGINEQFF
TGCGCCAGCAGCTTGGAAGCTAGCGGGATTAATGAGCAGTTCTTC
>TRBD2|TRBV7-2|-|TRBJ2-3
CASSSTPRLAGTSDTQYF
TGTGCCAGCAGCTCGACCCCTAGACTAGCGGGGACCTCAGATACGCAGTATTTT
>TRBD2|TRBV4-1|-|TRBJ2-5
CASSQDFMVAGLEETQYF
TGCGCCAGCAGCCAAGATTTTATGGTAGCGGGACTCGAAGAGACCCAGTACTTC
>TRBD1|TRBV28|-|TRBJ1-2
CASSLGDRDLYGYTF
TGTGCCAGCAGTTTGGGGGACAGGGATTTGTATGGCTACACCTTC
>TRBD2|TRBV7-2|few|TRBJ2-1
CASSLAWREMSEQFF
TGTGCCAGCAGCTTAGCCTGGCGGGAGATGAGTGAGCAGTTCTTC
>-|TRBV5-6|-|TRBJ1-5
CASSLGLWAGNSNQPQHF
TGTGCCAGCAGCTTGGGCTTGTGGGCAGGAAATAGCAATCAGCCCCAGCATTTT
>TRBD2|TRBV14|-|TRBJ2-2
CASSLGLVAGELFF
TGTGCCAGCAGCCTTGGACTAGTGGCCGGGGAGCTGTTTTTT
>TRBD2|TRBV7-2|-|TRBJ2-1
CASSPSSGSSYNEQFF
TGTGCCAGCAGCCCCAGTAGCGGGAGCTCCTACAATGAGCAGTTCTTC
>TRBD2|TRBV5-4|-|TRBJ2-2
CASSLGLAGATGELFF
TGTGCCAGCAGCCTAGGACTAGCGGGAGCGACCGGGGAGCTGTTTTTT
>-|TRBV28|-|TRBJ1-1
CASNMDRENTEAFF
TGTGCCAGCAATATGGACAGAGAGAACACTGAAGCTTTCTTT
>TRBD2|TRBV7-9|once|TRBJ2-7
CASSSGGLSEQYF
TGTGCCAGCAGTTCTGGGGGACTAAGCGAGCAGTACTTC
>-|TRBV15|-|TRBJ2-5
CATSRDKDWSSLRETQYF
TGTGCCACCAGCAGAGATAAGGATTGGAGCTCTCTGAGGGAGACCCAGTACTTC
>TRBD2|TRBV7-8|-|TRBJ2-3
CASSSKTSGSTDTQYF
TGTGCCAGCAGCTCGAAAACTAGCGGGAGCACAGATACGCAGTATTTT
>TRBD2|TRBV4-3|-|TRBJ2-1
CASSQDWFNWLAGINEQFF
TGCGCCAGCAGCCAAGATTGGTTTAATTGGCTAGCGGGAATCAATGAGCAGTTCTTC
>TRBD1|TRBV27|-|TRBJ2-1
CASRGQGAVNEQFF
TGTGCCAGCAGGGGACAGGGGGCTGTCAATGAGCAGTTCTTC
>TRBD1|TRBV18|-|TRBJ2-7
CASSPQDRAGSEQYF
TGTGCCAGCTCACCACAGGACAGGGCCGGGTCCGAGCAGTACTTC
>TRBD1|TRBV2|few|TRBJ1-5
CASSPTGVGQPQHF
TGTGCCAGCAGTCCCACAGGGGTCGGTCAGCCCCAGCATTTT
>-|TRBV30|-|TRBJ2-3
CAWTSGGDTQYF
TGTGCCTGGACCTCAGGGGGGGATACGCAGTATTTT
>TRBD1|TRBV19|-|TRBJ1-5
CASSGQGKFENQPQHF
TGTGCCAGTAGTGGACAGGGGAAATTCGAGAATCAGCCCCAGCATTTT
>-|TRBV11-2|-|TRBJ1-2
CASSLVGVRGYGYTF
TGTGCCAGCAGCTTAGTGGGTGTCAGGGGCTATGGCTACACCTTC
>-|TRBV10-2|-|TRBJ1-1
CASSDRGSNTEAFF
TGCGCCAGCAGTGATAGGGGTTCTAACACTGAAGCTTTCTTT
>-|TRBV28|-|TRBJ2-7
CASRASYEQYF
TGTGCCAGCAGGGCCTCCTACGAGCAGTACTTC
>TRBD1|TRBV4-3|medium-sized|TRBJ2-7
CASSQDPGQAYEQYF
TGCGCCAGCAGCCAAGACCCGGGACAGGCCTACGAGCAGTACTTC
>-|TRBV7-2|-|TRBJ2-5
CASSLAFNLAVGSQYF
TGTGCCAGCAGCTTAGCGTTTAATCTAGCTGTAGGTAGCCAGTACTTC
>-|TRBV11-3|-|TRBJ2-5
CASSLAGNQETQYF
TGTGCCAGCAGCTTAGCAGGGAACCAAGAGACCCAGTACTTC
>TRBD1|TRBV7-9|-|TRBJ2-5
CASRLYRGVYQETQYF
TGTGCCAGCAGATTATACAGGGGTGTATACCAAGAGACCCAGTACTTC
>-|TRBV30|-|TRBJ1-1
CAWSAGGDSTEAFF
TGTGCCTGGAGTGCCGGGGGAGACTCCACTGAAGCTTTCTTT
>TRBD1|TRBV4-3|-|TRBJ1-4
CASSRGRGTATNEKLFF
TGCGCCAGCAGCCGCGGCCGGGGGACAGCAACTAATGAAAAACTGTTTTTT
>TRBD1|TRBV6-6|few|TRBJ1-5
CATETGSNSNQPQHF
TGTGCCACCGAGACAGGGTCGAATAGCAATCAGCCCCAGCATTTT
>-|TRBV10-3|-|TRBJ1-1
CAISAQTGEDMNTEAFF
TGTGCCATCAGTGCCCAGACAGGTGAAGACATGAACACTGAAGCTTTCTTT
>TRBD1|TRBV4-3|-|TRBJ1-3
CASSPRTGDSGNTIYF
TGCGCCAGCAGCCCACGGACAGGCGACTCTGGAAACACCATATATTTT
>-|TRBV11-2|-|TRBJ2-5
CASSLVGQQETQYF
TGTGCCAGCAGCTTAGTTGGGCAACAAGAGACCCAGTACTTC
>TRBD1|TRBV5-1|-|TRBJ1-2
CASSFKTGNLGYTF
TGCGCCAGCAGCTTTAAGACAGGGAATCTTGGCTACACCTTC
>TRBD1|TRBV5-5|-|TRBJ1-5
CASSQGQGDQPQHF
TGTGCCAGCAGCCAAGGACAGGGTGATCAGCCCCAGCATTTT
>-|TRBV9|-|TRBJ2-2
CASSVAGSDTGELFF
TGTGCCAGCAGCGTAGCAGGGTCGGACACCGGGGAGCTGTTTTTT
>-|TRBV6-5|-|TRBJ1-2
CASNPDRTYGYTF
TGTGCCAGCAACCCGGACAGAACTTATGGCTACACCTTC
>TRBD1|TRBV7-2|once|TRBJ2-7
CASSLDGTGWSVYF
TGTGCCAGCAGCTTAGACGGGACAGGTTGGAGTGTGTACTTC
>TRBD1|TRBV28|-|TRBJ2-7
CASSSVQGALLGEQYF
TGTGCCAGCAGTTCCGTACAGGGGGCCCTACTAGGCGAGCAGTACTTC
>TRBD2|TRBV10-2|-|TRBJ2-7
CASGAGPVEQYF
TGCGCCAGCGGAGCGGGACCGGTCGAGCAGTACTTC
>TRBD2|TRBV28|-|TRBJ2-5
CASSLSGTSGTVETQYF
TGTGCCAGCAGTTTATCCGGGACTAGCGGGACCGTGGAGACCCAGTACTTC